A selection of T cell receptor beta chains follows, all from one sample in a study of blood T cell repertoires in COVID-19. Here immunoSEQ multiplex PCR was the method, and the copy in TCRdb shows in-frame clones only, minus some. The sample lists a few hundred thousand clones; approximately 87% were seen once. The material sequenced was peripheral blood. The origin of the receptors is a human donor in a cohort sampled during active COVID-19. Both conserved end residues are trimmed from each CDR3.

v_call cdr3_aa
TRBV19 ASSLAGTGGATQY
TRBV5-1 ASSLAQGTGYEKLF
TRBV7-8 ASSLPRDTSSYEQY
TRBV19 ASSPRQGNQPQH
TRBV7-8 ASSSRLAGTDTQY
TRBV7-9 ASSLLGAGDYGYT
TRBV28 ASRRADMVQETQY
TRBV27 ASSLSGTRTSGYNEQF
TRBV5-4 ASSPGQGAKAF
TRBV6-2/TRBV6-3 ASSYSRGTYEQY
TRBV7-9 ASSRPGVTGELF
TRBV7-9 ASSSGQGNSPLH
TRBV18 ASSPTRTGRSYEQY
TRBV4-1 ASSFKLDRAHTEAF
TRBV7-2 ASSLRDGTAEQY
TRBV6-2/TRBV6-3 ASSWWGGGEQF
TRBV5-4 ASSLNRDRNYGYT